This entry lists 23 T cell receptor beta chains sequenced from one sample in a study of T cell repertoires in cytomegalovirus infection. One entry per CDR3 protein results from TCRdb running MiXCR on the reads. Here the sample spans roughly 200,000 distinct CDR3 sequences, nearly 9.5% being singletons. Specimen: PBMCs. The receptors originated from a human donor in good health (CMV status not recorded). Some clones in this sample may be carry-over from other donors' samples.

This clonotype was picked up a small number of times. This chain connects TRBV6-6 to TRBJ1-1, with 7 bases lining up with TRBD1. After removal of 8 bases from V and 5 bases from J, the junction contained 11 bases not matched to a gene. CDR3 size: 14 residues. CDR1 MNHNY and CDR2 SVGAGI come from the germline V gene (reference sequence). The CDR3 bases are TGTGCCAGCCTCTTCGGCAGGGGGGGGACTGAAGCTTTCTTT. Amino acids: CASLFGRGGTEAFF.

The chain employs TRBV20-1 and TRBJ2-5; D perhaps matches TRBD1 (6 bases). CDR3 size: 12 residues. The V gene's germline CDR1 is DFQATT and CDR2 SNEGSKA (reference sequence). CDR3 in amino acids: CRAQTGKETQYF. Written as DNA, the CDR3 is TGCAGGGCGCAGACAGGAAAAGAGACCCAGTACTTC.

The sample holds a few counts of this clonotype. The rearrangement links TRBV6-2 or TRBV6-3 to TRBJ1-1, with 7 nucleotides matching TRBD1. CDR1 and CDR2 from the germline V gene are MNHEY and SVGEGT. After removal of 5 bases from V and 3 bases from J, the junction contained 3 bases not matched to a gene. This CDR3 contains 13 residues. The CDR3 bases are TGTGCCAGCAGTGACAGGGCAGACACTGAAGCTTTCTTT. This codes for CASSDRADTEAFF.

About this clonotype itself: A much bigger clone sits one base away, suggesting this may be a read error. The genes are TRBV7-2 and TRBJ1-2; 7 nucleotides match TRBD1. This CDR3 has 13 residues. Germline assignment: CDR1 SGHTA and CDR2 FQGNSA. Trimming removed 5 bases from V and 7 bases from J; junction bases left unmatched: 7. In nucleotides, the CDR3 is TGTACCAGCAGCCTTATACAGGGGATTGGCTACACCTTC. It translates to CTSSLIQGIGYTF.

Worth noting for this clonotype: This may arise from a read error, as a much more abundant clone is one base away. The chain links TRBV19 to TRBJ1-1; maybe TRBD1 (5 bases). The germline gives CDR1 LNHDA, CDR2 SQIVND (reference sequence). The CDR3 extends over 14 amino acids. CDR3 sequence: CPSRNSREYTEAFF. CDR3 DNA: TGTCCCAGTAGAAACAGCAGGGAGTACACTGAAGCTTTCTTT. The full variable domain, completed using reference TRBV19 and TRBJ1-1, is DGGITQSPKYLFRKEGQNVTLSCEQNLNHDAMYWYRQDPGQGLRLIYYSQIVNDFQKGDIAEGYSVSREKKESFPLTVTSAQKNPTAFYLCPSRNSREYTEAFFGQGTRLTVV.

This clonotype appeared many times. The rearrangement links TRBV29-1 to TRBJ1-4; no firm D call. V dropped 4 bases and J dropped 9 bases, with 12 bases sitting between them. Germline CDR1 is SQVTM and CDR2 is ANQGSEA. CDR3 size: 12 residues. CDR3 coding DNA: TGCAGCGTTGCAGCCCCGGGTCAAAAACTGTTTTTT. It is translated as CSVAAPGQKLFF.

This clonotype was counted many times. The chain has TRBV20-1 and TRBJ2-1; 10 nucleotides match TRBD2. The CDR3 loop spans 13 amino acids. Trimming took 5 bases from V and 3 from J; bases not matched to a gene: 1. In germline, CDR1 is DFQATT, CDR2 SNEGSKA (reference sequence). CDR3 sequence reads: CSAGTSDYNEQFF. CDR3 nucleotide sequence: TGCAGTGCTGGGACTAGCGACTACAATGAGCAGTTCTTC.

This clonotype was found a few times. This sequence joins TRBV7-9 and TRBJ1-1; D perhaps matches TRBD1 (5 bases). CDR3 size: 12 residues. V was pared by 5 bases and J by 4 bases, with 8 bases between. The V gene's germline CDR1 is SEHNR and CDR2 FQNEAQ (reference sequence). CDR3 region: CASSLDTTEAFF. The CDR3 DNA follows: TGTGCCAGCAGCCTGGACACCACTGAAGCTTTCTTT.

This clonotype came up a few times. The rearrangement uses TRBV29-1 and TRBJ2-4; no clear D gene. CDR1 is SQVTM, CDR2 ANQGSEA, per germline. V lost 3 bases and J 8 bases, leaving 11 bases between the germline ends. CDR3 length: 12 residues. The CDR3 DNA reads TGCAGCGTTGACGGCCTCTCGGACATTCAGTACTTC. Protein sequence: CSVDGLSDIQYF.

Ten or more counts support this clonotype. The rearrangement links TRBV7-2 to TRBJ1-2; TRBD1 aligns across 7 bases. Germline V gene lookup returns CDR1 SGHTA and CDR2 FQGNSA. The J segment lost 4 bases and the V segment lost 8 bases, leaving 10 bases of the junction unmatched. The CDR3 totals 14 residues. CDR3 sequence (DNA): TGTGCCAGCGGCGAGACAGGGAGTTTCTATGGCTACACCTTC. Amino acids: CASGETGSFYGYTF.

The sample holds many counts of this clonotype. The rearrangement links TRBV12-5 to TRBJ1-1, with D perhaps TRBD1 (5 bases). Germline values: CDR1 LGHNT, CDR2 FRNRAP. V was pared by 6 bases and J by 3 bases, with 11 bases between. CDR3 size: 13 residues. CDR3 region: CASGPTGDTEAFF. For the CDR3, the DNA is TGTGCTAGTGGACCCACAGGAGACACTGAAGCTTTCTTT.

This chain uses TRBV7-9 with TRBJ1-5, with D unclear. This CDR3 comprises 13 residues. Deletions cut 2 bases from V and 6 bases from J, with 8 bases between. CDR1 is SEHNR and CDR2 is FQNEAQ in the germline V gene (reference sequence). CDR3 loop: CASSLRGPQPQHF. DNA for the CDR3: TGTGCCAGCAGCTTACGGGGTCCTCAGCCCCAGCATTTT.

This clonotype was counted many times. The CDR3 bases are TGCAGTGCTAGTCAGCGAGCCACCGGGGAGCTGTTTTTT. It codes for CSASQRATGELFF. The J gene is TRBJ2-2, the V gene TRBV20-1; no clear D gene. Per germline, CDR1 DFQATT and CDR2 SNEGSKA (reference sequence). The CDR3 sequence is 13 residues long. Trimming stripped 3 bases from V and 4 bases from J, with 9 bases between.

This clonotype was seen many times. The chain is built from TRBV4-3 and TRBJ2-3, with D tentatively TRBD1 or TRBD2 (5 bases each). This CDR3 has 15 amino acids. Per germline, CDR1 LGHNA and CDR2 YSLEER. The V end lost 5 bases, the J end lost 7 bases, and 19 bases lay between the germline ends. This CDR3 reads CASSKNLRDHNTQYF. CDR3 DNA: TGCGCCAGCAGCAAGAACCTCCGGGACCATAATACGCAGTATTTT.

This clonotype has only a few counts. V gene TRBV11-2 combines with J gene TRBJ1-1, with a possible D match to TRBD1 (5 bases). The V gene lost 3 bases and the J gene lost 11 bases, with 13 bases spanning the gap. CDR3 size: 12 residues. CDR1 and CDR2 from the germline V gene are SGHAT and FQNNGV. The CDR3 is CASSLAQGTAFF. CDR3 bases: TGTGCCAGCAGCTTGGCTCAAGGGACGGCTTTCTTT.

This clonotype showed up just a few times. The DNA for the CDR3 is TGTGCCAGCAGCCCTCTCGCGGGAGCTTTCGATGAGCAGTTCTTC. Translated: CASSPLAGAFDEQFF. The chain employs TRBV7-9 and TRBJ2-1, with 7 bases that match TRBD2. In germline, CDR1 is SEHNR, CDR2 FQNEAQ (reference sequence). V trimming: 5 bases; J trimming: 8 bases; junction bases outside the gene matches: 12. CDR3 length: 15 residues.

The chain employs TRBV7-9 and TRBJ2-7; 9 positions agree with TRBD2. The germline gives CDR1 SEHNR, CDR2 FQNEAQ (reference sequence). V was clipped by 5 bases and J by 5 bases; unmatched bases: 1. The CDR3 has 12 residues. CDR3 in DNA: TGTGCCAGCAGCGGACTAGCGAACGAGCAGTACTTC. Translation: CASSGLANEQYF.

In regard to this clonotype: A much larger clone is a single base away; this may be a read error. The chain carries TRBV7-8 and TRBJ1-6; the match to TRBD1 covers 8 bases. Germline V gene lookup returns CDR1 SGHVS and CDR2 FQNEAQ. The CDR3 covers 15 residues. In DNA form, the CDR3 reads TGTGCCGGCAGCTCTGGACAGGGTATAAATTCACCCCTCCACTTT. Translating gives CAGSSGQGINSPLHF.

The table lists this clonotype with many counts. This chain joins TRBV7-2 and TRBJ1-5; 8 bases align to TRBD1. The CDR3 spans 15 residues. Per germline, CDR1 SGHTA and CDR2 FQGNSA. The ends lost 3 bases at V and 5 bases at J; junction bases unmatched: 6. CDR3 coding DNA: TGTGCCAGCAGCTTGAGCAGGGGACAGGATCAGCCCCAGCATTTT. The encoded protein is CASSLSRGQDQPQHF.

This clonotype was seen only a few times. The chain recombines TRBV20-1 with TRBJ1-4; D is possibly TRBD1 (5 bases). Germline loops: CDR1 DFQATT, CDR2 SNEGSKA (reference sequence). The CDR3 spans 16 residues. V was trimmed by 2 bases and J by 2 bases, leaving 15 bases between them. CDR3 residues: CSARSGRGMTNEKLFF. As DNA, the CDR3 is TGCAGTGCTAGATCCGGACGGGGGATGACTAATGAAAAACTGTTTTTT.

This clonotype was counted many times. This chain links TRBV4-3 with TRBJ1-2; D not resolved. Trimming stripped 0 bases from V and 4 bases from J, with 9 bases between. Germline V gene lookup returns CDR1 LGHNA and CDR2 YSLEER. The CDR3 spans 14 residues. Written as DNA, the CDR3 is TGCGCCAGCAGCCAAGAAGGGTGGGGCTATGGCTACACCTTC. Protein sequence: CASSQEGWGYGYTF.

This clonotype has at least ten counts. The CDR3 region is CASKDIEAFF. The CDR3 DNA reads TGTGCCAGCAAGGACATAGAAGCTTTCTTT. The chain has TRBV28 and TRBJ1-1; maybe TRBD1 (5 bases). This CDR3 has 10 residues. V lost 7 bases to trimming and J lost 8 bases, with 8 bases between them. Germline assignment: CDR1 MDHEN and CDR2 SYDVKM.

This clonotype was seen repeatedly, ten times or more. This chain connects TRBV7-2 to TRBJ2-1; possibly TRBD1 for D (6 bases). The germline CDR1 and CDR2 sequences are SGHTA and FQGNSA. The CDR3 consists of 13 residues. Deletions cut 5 bases from V and 9 bases from J, with 14 bases between. The CDR3 DNA follows: TGTGCCAGCAGCGCAGGGGATTTGGTTGAGCAGTTCTTC. Translation: CASSAGDLVEQFF.